This is a list of T cell receptor beta chains from one sample in a study of OX40 agonist ivuxolimab in advanced cancers. Repertoires were generated with immunoSEQ multiplex PCR, while TCRdb's copy carries only in-frame clones and drops some. The table includes 100,000 or so clones, roughly 84% detected once. The sample consisted of CD4+ or CD8+ T cells sorted from blood, taken in a trial of the OX40 agonist ivuxolimab. Receptor source: an adult with an advanced solid tumor such as melanoma, head and neck, liver or kidney cancer. The CDR3 runs from the conserved cysteine through the conserved F or W. Each record gives: J gene, clone size, D gene, V gene, CDR3 protein, CDR3 DNA. The D gene is left open where the match is weak. Clone sizes are given selectively: once, few, many, or a class where the clone is expanded.

j_gene: TRBJ2-6; abundance: .; d_gene: .; v_gene: TRBV11-2; CDR3aa: CASSRGSGANVLTF; CDR3nt: TGTGCCAGCAGCCGAGGCTCTGGGGCCAACGTCCTGACTTTC
j_gene: TRBJ2-3; abundance: .; d_gene: TRBD2; v_gene: TRBV5-1; CDR3aa: CASSLVLAGSTDTQYF; CDR3nt: TGCGCCAGCAGCTTGGTGCTAGCGGGTTCCACAGATACGCAGTATTTT
j_gene: TRBJ2-1; abundance: .; d_gene: .; v_gene: TRBV11-2; CDR3aa: CASSATSDNEQFF; CDR3nt: TGTGCCAGCAGCGCCACCTCTGACAATGAGCAGTTCTTC
j_gene: TRBJ2-6; abundance: many; d_gene: TRBD1; v_gene: TRBV30; CDR3aa: CAWRGQGSGANVLTF; CDR3nt: TGTGCCTGGAGGGGACAGGGCTCTGGGGCCAACGTCCTGACTTTC
j_gene: TRBJ2-3; abundance: .; d_gene: TRBD1; v_gene: TRBV28; CDR3aa: CASRDTGDDTDTQYF; CDR3nt: TGTGCCAGCAGAGATACAGGGGATGACACAGATACGCAGTATTTT
j_gene: TRBJ1-1; abundance: .; d_gene: .; v_gene: TRBV7-8; CDR3aa: CASSLGAGNTEAFF; CDR3nt: TGTGCCAGCAGCCTGGGGGCCGGCAACACTGAAGCTTTCTTT
j_gene: TRBJ2-7; abundance: few; d_gene: .; v_gene: TRBV11-2; CDR3aa: CASGDIYGTYEQYF; CDR3nt: TGTGCCAGCGGGGATATCTACGGAACCTACGAGCAGTACTTC
j_gene: TRBJ2-3; abundance: few; d_gene: TRBD2; v_gene: TRBV15; CDR3aa: CATSRRVLAGGTDTQYF; CDR3nt: TGTGCCACCAGCAGGAGGGTGCTAGCGGGAGGCACAGATACGCAGTATTTT
j_gene: TRBJ2-3; abundance: many; d_gene: .; v_gene: TRBV7-3; CDR3aa: CASSLGMGGITDTQYF; CDR3nt: TGTGCCAGCAGCTTAGGAATGGGCGGAATCACAGATACGCAGTATTTT
j_gene: TRBJ2-1; abundance: .; d_gene: .; v_gene: TRBV7-9; CDR3aa: CASSTPRSADEQFF; CDR3nt: TGTGCCAGCAGCACCCCACGTTCGGCCGATGAGCAGTTCTTC
j_gene: TRBJ1-4; abundance: .; d_gene: TRBD1; v_gene: TRBV7-2; CDR3aa: CASSHYRGGEKLFF; CDR3nt: TGTGCCAGCAGCCATTACAGGGGTGGAGAAAAACTGTTTTTT